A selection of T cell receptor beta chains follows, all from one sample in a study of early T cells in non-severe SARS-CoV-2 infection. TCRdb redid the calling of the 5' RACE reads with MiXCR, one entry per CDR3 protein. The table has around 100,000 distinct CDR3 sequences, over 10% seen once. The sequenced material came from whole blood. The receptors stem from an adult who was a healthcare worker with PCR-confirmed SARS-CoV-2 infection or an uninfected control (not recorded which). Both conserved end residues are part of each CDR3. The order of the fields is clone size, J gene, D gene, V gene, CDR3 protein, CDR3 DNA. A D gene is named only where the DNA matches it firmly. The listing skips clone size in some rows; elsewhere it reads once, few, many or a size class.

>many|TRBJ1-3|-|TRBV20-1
CSASPLEGVGNTIYF
TGCAGTGCTAGCCCGCTCGAGGGGGTTGGAAACACCATATATTTT
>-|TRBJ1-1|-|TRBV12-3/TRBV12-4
CASSLCPNTEAFF
TGTGCCAGCAGTTTGTGTCCGAACACTGAAGCTTTCTTT
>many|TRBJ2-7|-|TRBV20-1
CSARDYSSYEQYF
TGCAGTGCTAGAGATTATAGCTCCTACGAGCAGTACTTC
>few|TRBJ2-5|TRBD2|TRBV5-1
CASAGTNQETQYF
TGCGCCAGCGCAGGGACTAACCAAGAGACCCAGTACTTC
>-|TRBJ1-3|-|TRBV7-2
CASRTQGNTIYF
TGTGCCAGCAGAACACAGGGAAACACCATATATTTT
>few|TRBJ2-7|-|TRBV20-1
CSARDHRQVLGIYEQYF
TGCAGTGCTAGAGATCACAGACAGGTCTTGGGGATCTACGAGCAGTACTTC
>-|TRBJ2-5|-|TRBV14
CARTVKSSQETQYF
TGTGCCAGAACCGTGAAGAGCAGCCAAGAGACCCAGTACTTC
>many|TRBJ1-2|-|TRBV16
CASSRSVSLNYGYTF
TGTGCCAGCAGCCGTTCGGTCTCACTTAACTATGGCTACACCTTC
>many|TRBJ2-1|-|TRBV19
CASSIDGGNEQFF
TGTGCCAGTAGTATAGATGGGGGAAATGAGCAGTTCTTC
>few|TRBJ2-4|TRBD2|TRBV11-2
CASSGGPLAGRGDIQYF
TGTGCCAGCAGCGGAGGCCCACTAGCGGGACGAGGGGACATTCAGTACTTC
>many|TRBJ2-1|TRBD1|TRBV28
CASTPVGQGASGSDEQFF
TGTGCCAGCACTCCGGTGGGACAGGGGGCTAGCGGGAGTGATGAGCAGTTCTTC
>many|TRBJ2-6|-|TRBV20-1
CSARGTGANVLTF
TGCAGTGCTAGAGGTACCGGGGCCAACGTCCTGACTTTC
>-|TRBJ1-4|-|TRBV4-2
CASSRRRATNEKLFF
TGTGCCAGCAGCCGACGACGTGCAACTAATGAAAAACTGTTTTTT
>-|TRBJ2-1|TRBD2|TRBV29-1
CSGRGLAAYNEQFF
TGCAGCGGGAGGGGACTAGCGGCCTACAATGAGCAGTTCTTC
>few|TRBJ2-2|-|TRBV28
CAIETTDGHDGELFF
TGTGCCATCGAAACCACTGACGGACATGACGGGGAGCTGTTTTTT
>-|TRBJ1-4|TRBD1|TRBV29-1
CSAGQGRTEKLFF
TGCAGCGCCGGACAGGGGAGGACTGAAAAACTGTTTTTT
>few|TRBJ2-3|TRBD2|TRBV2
CASRLGLAADTQYF
TGTGCCAGCAGGCTAGGACTAGCAGCAGATACGCAGTATTTT
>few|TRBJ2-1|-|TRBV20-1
CSARREWHTNEQFF
TGCAGTGCTAGAAGGGAGTGGCACACGAATGAGCAGTTCTTC
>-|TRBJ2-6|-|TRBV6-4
CASSEVSGANVLTF
TGTGCCAGCAGTGAGGTCTCTGGGGCCAACGTCCTGACTTTC
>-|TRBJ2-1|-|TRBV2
CASGGGNEQFF
TGTGCCAGCGGTGGGGGGAATGAGCAGTTCTTC
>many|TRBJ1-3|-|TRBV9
CASSVAESGNTIYF
TGTGCCAGCAGCGTAGCAGAATCTGGAAACACCATATATTTT
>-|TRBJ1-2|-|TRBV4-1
CASRGNSNYGYTF
TGCGCCAGCAGGGGTAACAGTAACTATGGCTACACCTTC
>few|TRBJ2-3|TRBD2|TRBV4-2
CASSQDEREGADTQYF
TGTGCCAGCAGCCAAGATGAACGGGAGGGCGCAGATACGCAGTATTTT
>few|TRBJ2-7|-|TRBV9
CASSTQGGGPYEQYF
TGTGCCAGCAGCACCCAAGGAGGGGGTCCCTACGAGCAGTACTTC
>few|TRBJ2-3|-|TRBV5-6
CASSLDPQGFDQYF
TGTGCCAGCAGCTTGGATCCCCAGGGTTTCGATCAGTATTTT
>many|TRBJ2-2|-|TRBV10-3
CAISGSVTGELFF
TGTGCCATCAGTGGATCGGTCACCGGGGAGCTGTTTTTT